The rows below give T cell receptor beta chains drawn from one sample of a study of blood T cell repertoires in COVID-19. Assay used: immunoSEQ multiplex PCR; TCRdb lists only in-frame clones, some missing. This table has about 390,000 clones, more than 75% appearing once. Sequenced material: peripheral blood. The source of these receptors is a woman in her sixties or seventies with COVID-19, enrolled during active disease. Each CDR3 is given with its conserved first and last residue. D genes are given only for firm matches. Only some rows state a clone size, as once, few, many or a class for expanded clones.

d_call,v_call,j_call,clone_size,cdr3_aa,cdr3_nt
NA,TRBV3-1/TRBV3-2,TRBJ1-6,once,CASKGQKYSPLHF,TGTGCCAGCAAAGGACAGAAGTATTCACCCCTCCACTTT
NA,TRBV12-3/TRBV12-4,TRBJ1-2,once,CASRFAGYYGYTF,TGTGCCAGCAGATTTGCAGGGTACTATGGCTACACCTTC
NA,TRBV24-1,TRBJ2-3,NA,CATSDLGAGGTDTQYF,TGTGCCACCAGTGATTTGGGGGCAGGTGGCACGGATACGCAGTATTTT
TRBD1,TRBV5-1,TRBJ2-1,NA,CASSDRDSSNEQFF,TGCGCCAGCAGCGACAGGGACAGTTCCAATGAGCAGTTCTTC
NA,TRBV24-1,TRBJ2-1,once,CATSDLDSYNEQFF,TGTGCCACCAGTGATCTCGACAGCTACAATGAGCAGTTCTTC
NA,TRBV7-9,TRBJ2-3,once,CALRAITETDTQYF,TGTGCCCTGAGAGCCATAACAGAGACAGATACGCAGTATTTT
NA,TRBV6-5,TRBJ2-4,NA,CASSYSPLLNIQYF,TGTGCCAGCAGCTATTCACCCCTTTTAAACATTCAGTACTTC
NA,TRBV19,TRBJ1-1,few,CASSGPLSGNTEAFF,TGTGCCAGTAGTGGCCCCCTTTCAGGGAACACTGAAGCTTTCTTT
NA,TRBV12-3/TRBV12-4,TRBJ2-7,NA,CASRLDRSYEQYF,TGTGCCAGCAGATTAGACAGGAGCTACGAGCAGTACTTC
NA,TRBV6-5,TRBJ2-7,few,CASIGMADEQYF,TGTGCCAGTATCGGTATGGCGGATGAGCAGTACTTC
NA,TRBV14,TRBJ2-6,NA,CASSPWTPSSGANVLTF,TGTGCCAGCAGCCCTTGGACACCAAGCTCTGGGGCCAACGTCCTGACTTTC
NA,TRBV7-9,TRBJ1-1,NA,CASSPGQNRRAFF,TGTGCCAGCAGCCCAGGACAGAATCGCCGGGCTTTCTTT
NA,TRBV7-3,TRBJ1-6,once,CASSLTPGLNSPLHF,TGTGCCAGCAGCTTAACACCGGGGTTAAATTCACCCCTCCACTTT
NA,TRBV4-2,TRBJ2-1,NA,CASSPRRAEQFF,TGTGCCAGCAGCCCTCGGAGGGCTGAGCAGTTCTTC
NA,TRBV30,TRBJ2-2,NA,CAWSVNTKTGELFF,TGTGCCTGGAGTGTCAACACCAAAACCGGGGAGCTGTTTTTT
TRBD2,TRBV5-1,TRBJ2-7,NA,CASSWEGGNLREQYF,TGCGCCAGCTCCTGGGAGGGAGGGAACTTAAGGGAGCAGTACTTC
NA,TRBV2,TRBJ1-2,NA,CASSWLGANYGYTF,TGTGCCAGCAGTTGGTTAGGAGCTAACTATGGCTACACCTTC
NA,TRBV18,TRBJ1-2,NA,CASSPEYSRGRRGYGYTF,TGTGCCAGCTCACCAGAGTACTCAAGGGGCCGGCGAGGCTATGGCTACACCTTC
NA,TRBV7-9,TRBJ1-6,NA,CASSSDPGVIKGSPLHF,TGTGCCAGCAGCTCCGACCCGGGCGTAATAAAGGGGTCACCCCTCCACTTT
TRBD1,TRBV19,TRBJ1-1,NA,CASSIGTAGGTEAFF,TGTGCCAGTAGTATAGGAACGGCAGGGGGCACTGAAGCTTTCTTT
NA,TRBV7-8,TRBJ1-2,NA,CASSLMEARGYTF,TGTGCCAGCAGCTTAATGGAAGCGCGAGGCTACACCTTC
TRBD1,TRBV5-1,TRBJ1-5,once,CASSTGEGNQPQHF,TGCGCCAGCAGCACAGGGGAAGGGAATCAGCCCCAGCATTTT
TRBD1,TRBV7-2,TRBJ1-5,NA,CASSLGRGRSNQPQHF,TGTGCCAGCAGCTTAGGGAGGGGGCGAAGCAATCAGCCCCAGCATTTT
TRBD1,TRBV6-5,TRBJ1-3,NA,CASSYRNRGKGNTIYF,TGTGCCAGCAGTTACCGTAACAGGGGAAAGGGGAACACCATATATTTT
TRBD2,TRBV2,TRBJ2-3,NA,CASRPGLAGPGTDTQYF,TGTGCCAGCAGGCCGGGACTAGCGGGGCCCGGCACAGATACGCAGTATTTT
NA,TRBV24-1,TRBJ2-3,NA,CATSDRWGATQYF,TGTGCCACCAGTGATCGGTGGGGCGCTACGCAGTATTTT
NA,TRBV30,TRBJ1-1,NA,CAWSVLRLNTEAFF,TGTGCCTGGAGTGTACTGCGGTTGAACACTGAAGCTTTCTTT
NA,TRBV11-2,TRBJ2-7,NA,CASSFESGRQYF,TGTGCCAGCAGCTTCGAATCGGGGAGGCAGTACTTC
NA,TRBV20-1,TRBJ1-5,NA,CSAPWPQHF,TGCAGTGCTCCCTGGCCCCAGCATTTT
TRBD2,TRBV6-5,TRBJ2-7,NA,CASSPLSGGPREQYF,TGTGCCAGCAGCCCCCTGTCGGGGGGGCCGCGCGAGCAGTACTTC
NA,TRBV7-9,TRBJ1-1,NA,CASSQAGSGASTEAFF,TGTGCCAGCAGCCAAGCGGGGTCGGGGGCCAGCACTGAAGCTTTCTTT
TRBD1,TRBV2,TRBJ2-2,NA,CASSEWTGENTGELFF,TGTGCCAGCAGTGAATGGACAGGGGAGAACACCGGGGAGCTGTTTTTT
NA,TRBV29-1,TRBJ2-3,NA,CSVEVNSARTDTQYF,TGCAGCGTTGAGGTAAACTCAGCTAGAACAGATACGCAGTATTTT
TRBD2,TRBV7-2,TRBJ2-5,NA,CASRPGGAKETQYF,TGTGCCAGCAGGCCGGGGGGGGCAAAAGAGACCCAGTACTTC
TRBD2,TRBV19,TRBJ2-3,NA,CASSISGGGTDTQYF,TGTGCCAGTAGTATCAGCGGGGGGGGCACAGATACGCAGTATTTT
NA,TRBV5-4,TRBJ2-1,NA,CASSLTATWGDEQFF,TGTGCCAGCAGCTTGACGGCCACTTGGGGCGATGAGCAGTTCTTC
TRBD1,TRBV19,TRBJ1-1,NA,CASGQDRGPEAFF,TGTGCCAGTGGCCAGGACAGGGGGCCTGAAGCTTTCTTT
TRBD1,TRBV29-1,TRBJ2-7,once,CSGRDSTSYEQYF,TGCAGCGGCCGGGACAGTACCTCCTACGAGCAGTACTTC
NA,TRBV19,TRBJ1-1,NA,CASSTHRAANTEAFF,TGTGCCAGTAGTACACACAGGGCCGCCAACACTGAAGCTTTCTTT
TRBD1,TRBV7-7,TRBJ2-2,NA,CASSLAQGAVGELFF,TGTGCTAGCAGCTTAGCGCAGGGGGCTGTCGGGGAGCTGTTTTTT
NA,TRBV19,TRBJ1-5,NA,CASSPPGESNQPQHF,TGTGCCAGTAGTCCCCCAGGGGAAAGCAATCAGCCCCAGCATTTT
TRBD2,TRBV28,TRBJ2-1,NA,CASTPQRGRGNEQFF,TGTGCCAGCACACCGCAGCGGGGGCGGGGCAATGAGCAGTTCTTC
NA,TRBV20-1,TRBJ2-7,NA,CSAQGAYEQYF,TGCAGTGCTCAAGGGGCCTACGAGCAGTACTTC
TRBD1,TRBV7-8,TRBJ1-1,NA,CASSPSPPGGYTEAFF,TGTGCCAGCAGCCCCAGCCCCCCAGGGGGGTACACTGAAGCTTTCTTT
TRBD1,TRBV15,TRBJ2-7,NA,CATSRDQTGESYEQYF,TGTGCCACCAGCAGAGATCAGACAGGGGAGTCCTACGAGCAGTACTTC
TRBD1,TRBV4-1,TRBJ2-6,once,CASSPLFGQGASGANVLTF,TGCGCCAGCAGCCCGTTATTCGGACAGGGGGCGTCTGGGGCCAACGTCCTGACTTTC
TRBD1,TRBV6-5,TRBJ2-1,NA,CAARDRGYNEQFF,TGTGCCGCCCGGGACAGGGGTTACAATGAGCAGTTCTTC
NA,TRBV6-6,TRBJ2-2,NA,CASSYAGLNTGELFF,TGTGCCAGCAGTTACGCAGGGTTAAACACCGGGGAGCTGTTTTTT
TRBD1,TRBV4-2,TRBJ1-1,NA,CASSRMDRGLQNTEAFF,TGTGCCAGCAGCAGGATGGACAGGGGCCTCCAGAACACTGAAGCTTTCTTT
NA,TRBV15,TRBJ1-4,NA,CATSRDRKGIATNEKLFF,TGTGCCACCAGCAGAGATAGGAAGGGGATTGCAACTAATGAAAAACTGTTTTTT
NA,TRBV5-4,TRBJ2-2,NA,CASSVGHLNTGELFF,TGTGCCAGCAGCGTTGGACACCTGAACACCGGGGAGCTGTTTTTT
NA,TRBV4-2,TRBJ1-2,NA,CASSQVMEGQRYGYTF,TGTGCCAGCAGCCAAGTTATGGAAGGACAAAGATATGGCTACACCTTC
TRBD2,TRBV3-1/TRBV3-2,TRBJ2-6,NA,CASSQLAGGSSGANVLTF,TGTGCCAGCAGCCAGCTAGCGGGGGGGAGCTCTGGGGCCAACGTCCTGACTTTC
NA,TRBV18,TRBJ1-5,NA,CASSPIQEAVQPQHF,TGTGCCAGCTCACCAATTCAGGAAGCTGTTCAGCCCCAGCATTTT